Listed below are T cell receptor beta chains from one sample, sequenced in a study of blood T cell repertoires in COVID-19. Only in-frame clones appear in the TCRdb table, and some are missing; sequencing was by immunoSEQ multiplex PCR. Of roughly 50,000 clones in the sample, less than 90% were seen once. Specimen: peripheral blood. The receptors originated from a woman aged 55-69 years with acute or convalescent COVID-19. The CDR3 runs from the conserved cysteine through the conserved F or W. D genes are given only for firm matches. A row's size may be missing; if present it is once, few, many or a size class.

d_gene	abundance	j_gene	v_gene	CDR3aa	CDR3nt
TRBD2	-	TRBJ2-7	TRBV5-1	CASSPGTSDSYEQYF	TGCGCCAGCAGCCCCGGGACTAGCGACTCCTACGAGCAGTACTTC
TRBD1	-	TRBJ1-2	TRBV14	CASSPYTGGRGYTF	TGTGCCAGCAGCCCCTACACAGGGGGCAGAGGCTACACCTTC
TRBD1	few	TRBJ2-2	TRBV6-6	CASSYIPDRATGELFF	TGTGCCAGCAGTTACATTCCCGACAGGGCCACCGGGGAGCTGTTTTTT
TRBD1	-	TRBJ1-2	TRBV3-1/TRBV3-2	CASSQSGGRAGGSYTF	TGTGCCAGCAGCCAATCCGGCGGGAGGGCAGGGGGCAGCTACACCTTC
TRBD1	-	TRBJ1-2	TRBV5-1	CASSGAGQGGGYTF	TGCGCCAGCAGCGGTGCGGGACAGGGAGGTGGCTACACCTTC
TRBD1	-	TRBJ1-2	TRBV7-9	CASSFMGQGAHNYGYTF	TGTGCCAGCAGCTTTATGGGACAGGGAGCTCACAACTATGGCTACACCTTC
TRBD1	few	TRBJ1-5	TRBV19	CASSKTGGFQPQHF	TGTGCCAGTAGTAAGACAGGGGGGTTTCAGCCCCAGCATTTT
TRBD1	few	TRBJ1-2	TRBV7-9	CASSLPRGHGYTF	TGTGCCAGCAGCTTACCCAGGGGGCACGGCTACACCTTC
-	-	TRBJ2-7	TRBV7-6	CASSLASNDPSWAYEHYF	TGTGCCAGCAGCTTAGCTTCGAACGATCCTAGCTGGGCCTACGAGCATTACTTC
-	-	TRBJ2-1	TRBV10-1	CASSEGANRYNEQFF	TGCGCCAGCAGTGAGGGGGCAAACCGGTACAATGAGCAGTTCTTC
-	-	TRBJ1-1	TRBV5-4	CASSFTRDTEAFF	TGTGCCAGCAGCTTCACCCGGGACACTGAAGCTTTCTTT
TRBD2	-	TRBJ2-7	TRBV3-1/TRBV3-2	CASSRVLAGGPSSEQYF	TGTGCCAGCAGCCGAGTACTAGCGGGGGGACCTTCTAGCGAGCAGTACTTC
TRBD1	-	TRBJ2-5	TRBV28	CASRMGQRGTQYF	TGTGCCAGCAGAATGGGACAGAGGGGGACCCAGTACTTC
-	-	TRBJ2-3	TRBV7-8	CASMQARSTDTQYF	TGTGCCAGCATGCAGGCCCGGAGCACAGATACGCAGTATTTT
TRBD1	-	TRBJ2-5	TRBV6-1	CASSDPDRAETQYF	TGTGCCAGCAGTGACCCGGACAGGGCAGAGACCCAGTACTTC
-	-	TRBJ2-3	TRBV6-1	CASSERDTQYF	TGTGCCAGCAGTGAGCGAGATACGCAGTATTTT
TRBD1	-	TRBJ1-1	TRBV4-1	CASRTGLFGNTEAFF	TGCGCCAGCAGGACAGGGCTATTTGGGAACACTGAAGCTTTCTTT
-	-	TRBJ2-2	TRBV9	CASSVGTANTGELFF	TGTGCCAGCAGCGTAGGGACAGCGAACACCGGGGAGCTGTTTTTT
TRBD2	few	TRBJ2-3	TRBV18	CASSPQLAAVGTDTQYF	TGTGCCAGCTCACCACAGCTAGCGGCGGTCGGCACAGATACGCAGTATTTT
-	-	TRBJ2-7	TRBV5-5	CASSKQGWGYEQYF	TGTGCCAGCAGCAAACAGGGTTGGGGCTACGAGCAGTACTTC
TRBD2	-	TRBJ2-1	TRBV25-1	CASRSGATNNEQFF	TGTGCCAGCCGGAGCGGGGCCACCAACAATGAGCAGTTCTTC
-	-	TRBJ1-5	TRBV28	CASTGTYSNQPQHF	TGTGCCAGCACGGGGACTTATAGCAATCAGCCCCAGCATTTT
-	-	TRBJ1-3	TRBV19	CASNPGGNSGNTIYF	TGTGCCAGTAATCCTGGAGGAAACTCTGGAAACACCATATATTTT
TRBD1	-	TRBJ1-5	TRBV27	CASSPRDRYSNQPQHF	TGTGCCAGCAGTCCCAGGGACAGATATAGCAATCAGCCCCAGCATTTT
-	once	TRBJ1-2	TRBV19	CASRQTIYGYTF	TGTGCCAGTCGACAGACCATCTATGGCTACACCTTC
TRBD1	-	TRBJ2-6	TRBV6-1	CASSEQGAGANVLTF	TGTGCCAGCAGTGAACAGGGGGCTGGGGCCAACGTCCTGACTTTC
-	-	TRBJ2-5	TRBV18	CASSPDWETQYF	TGTGCCAGCTCACCGGACTGGGAGACCCAGTACTTC
TRBD1	-	TRBJ1-5	TRBV7-9	CASSGQANQPQHF	TGTGCCAGCAGCGGACAGGCCAATCAGCCCCAGCATTTT
TRBD2	few	TRBJ2-7	TRBV28	CASSFISGGAREQYF	TGTGCCAGCAGTTTTATTAGCGGGGGGGCTCGAGAGCAGTACTTC
TRBD1	-	TRBJ1-5	TRBV2	CASSEDRVRQPQHF	TGTGCCAGCAGTGAGGACAGGGTTCGCCAGCCCCAGCATTTT
-	-	TRBJ1-3	TRBV28	CASSFRQGGISGNTIYF	TGTGCCAGCAGTTTCCGTCAAGGGGGAATCTCTGGAAACACCATATATTTT
TRBD2	-	TRBJ2-1	TRBV3-1/TRBV3-2	CASSQSGGAINEQFF	TGTGCCAGCAGCCAGAGCGGGGGGGCCATTAATGAGCAGTTCTTC
TRBD1	-	TRBJ2-3	TRBV5-1	CASSSVTGSTDTQYF	TGCGCCAGCAGCTCGGTGACAGGGAGCACAGATACGCAGTATTTT
-	once	TRBJ2-2	TRBV2	CASSANTRGTGELFF	TGTGCCAGCAGCGCAAACACCCGCGGCACCGGGGAGCTGTTTTTT
TRBD1	-	TRBJ1-6	TRBV10-2	CASSELQGAYSPLHF	TGCGCCAGCAGTGAACTTCAGGGGGCGTACTCACCCCTCCACTTT
-	-	TRBJ1-1	TRBV7-9	CASSSPLGGAYKRDTEAFF	TGTGCCAGCAGCTCGCCCTTGGGGGGGGCTTACAAGCGGGACACTGAAGCTTTCTTT
TRBD1	-	TRBJ2-5	TRBV2	CASRGQGARGETQYF	TGTGCCAGCAGGGGACAGGGGGCGCGAGGGGAGACCCAGTACTTC
-	-	TRBJ1-1	TRBV5-5	CASSLRSGQGNTEAFF	TGTGCCAGCAGCTTGAGGAGTGGGCAGGGAAACACTGAAGCTTTCTTT
TRBD2	-	TRBJ2-3	TRBV9	CASSVDGVTSGNRYF	TGTGCCAGCAGCGTAGATGGCGTGACTAGCGGGAACCGGTATTTT
-	few	TRBJ2-2	TRBV7-3	CASSLNPVMGPNTGELFF	TGTGCCAGCAGCTTAAACCCGGTGATGGGCCCGAACACCGGGGAGCTGTTTTTT
-	-	TRBJ1-6	TRBV7-9	CASSLEGGPLHF	TGTGCCAGCAGCTTAGAGGGGGGGCCCCTCCACTTT
TRBD2	-	TRBJ2-7	TRBV6-5	CASRTTGTTYEQYF	TGTGCCAGCAGGACGACCGGGACTACTTACGAGCAGTACTTC
TRBD1	once	TRBJ1-5	TRBV19	CASSPSGRGSGQPQHF	TGTGCCAGTAGTCCCTCCGGCAGGGGGTCAGGTCAGCCCCAGCATTTT
-	-	TRBJ2-5	TRBV7-9	CASSLARPNQETQYF	TGTGCCAGCAGCTTAGCGCGGCCGAACCAAGAGACCCAGTACTTC
-	-	TRBJ1-6	TRBV12-3/TRBV12-4	CASSLGPVLHF	TGTGCCAGCAGTTTAGGTCCGGTCCTCCACTTT
TRBD2	-	TRBJ2-5	TRBV12-3/TRBV12-4	CASSGGSGETQYF	TGTGCCAGCAGCGGGGGGTCGGGGGAGACCCAGTACTTC
-	-	TRBJ2-4	TRBV2	CASSEERGILGDKNIQYF	TGTGCCAGCAGTGAAGAGAGGGGGATTCTAGGGGACAAAAACATTCAGTACTTC
-	few	TRBJ1-3	TRBV21-1	CASSLRPRRSGNTIYF	TGTGCCAGCAGCTTACGACCGCGGAGGTCTGGAAACACCATATATTTT
TRBD2	once	TRBJ2-1	TRBV5-1	CASSLGPGLQNNEQFF	TGCGCCAGCAGCTTAGGTCCGGGACTACAAAACAATGAGCAGTTCTTC